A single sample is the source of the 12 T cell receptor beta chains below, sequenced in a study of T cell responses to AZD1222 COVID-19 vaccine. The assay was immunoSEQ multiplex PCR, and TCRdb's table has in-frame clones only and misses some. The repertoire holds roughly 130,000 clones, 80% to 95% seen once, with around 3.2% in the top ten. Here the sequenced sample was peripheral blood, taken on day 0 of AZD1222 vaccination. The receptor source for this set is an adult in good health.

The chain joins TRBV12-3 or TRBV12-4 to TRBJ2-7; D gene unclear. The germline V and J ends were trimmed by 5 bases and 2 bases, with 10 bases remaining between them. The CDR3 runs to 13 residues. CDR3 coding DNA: TGTGCCAGCAGTCCTACAGTCCCCTACGAGCAGTACTTC. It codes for CASSPTVPYEQYF.

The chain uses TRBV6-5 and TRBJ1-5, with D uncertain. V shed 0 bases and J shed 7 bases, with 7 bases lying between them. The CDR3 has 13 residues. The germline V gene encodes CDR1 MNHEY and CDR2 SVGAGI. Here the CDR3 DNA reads TGTGCCAGCAGTTACTCTTACGAGCAGCCCCAGCATTTT. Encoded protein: CASSYSYEQPQHF.

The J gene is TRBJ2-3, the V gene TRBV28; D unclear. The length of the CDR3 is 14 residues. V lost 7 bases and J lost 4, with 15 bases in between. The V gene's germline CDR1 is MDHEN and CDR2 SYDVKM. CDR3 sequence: CASMRTGWADTQYF. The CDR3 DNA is TGTGCCAGCATGAGGACGGGCTGGGCAGATACGCAGTATTTT.

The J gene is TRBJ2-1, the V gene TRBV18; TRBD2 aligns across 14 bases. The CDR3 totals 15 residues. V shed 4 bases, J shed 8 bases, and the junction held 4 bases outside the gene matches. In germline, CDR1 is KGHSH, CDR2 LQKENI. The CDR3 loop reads CASSLTGLAGDEQFF. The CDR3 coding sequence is TGTGCCAGCTCACTAACGGGACTAGCGGGAGATGAGCAGTTCTTC.

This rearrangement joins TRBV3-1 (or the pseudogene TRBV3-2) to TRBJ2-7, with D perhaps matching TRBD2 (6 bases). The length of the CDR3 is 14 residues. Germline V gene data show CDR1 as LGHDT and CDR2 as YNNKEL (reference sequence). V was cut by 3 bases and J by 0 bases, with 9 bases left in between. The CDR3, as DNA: TGTGCCAGCAGCCAGGCGGGAACCTCCTACGAGCAGTACTTC. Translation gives CASSQAGTSYEQYF.

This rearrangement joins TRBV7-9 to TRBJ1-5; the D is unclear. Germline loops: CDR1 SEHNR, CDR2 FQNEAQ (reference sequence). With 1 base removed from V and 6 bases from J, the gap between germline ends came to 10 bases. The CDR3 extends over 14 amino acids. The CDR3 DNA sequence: TGTGCCAGCAGCTTAGAGGGAGAGGGTCAGCCCCAGCATTTT. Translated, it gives CASSLEGEGQPQHF.

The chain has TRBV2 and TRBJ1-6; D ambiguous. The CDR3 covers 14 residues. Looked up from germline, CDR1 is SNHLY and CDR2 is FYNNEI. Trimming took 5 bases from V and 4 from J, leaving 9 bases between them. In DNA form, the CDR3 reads TGTGCCAGCAGTACCCAACAGTATAATTCACCCCTCCACTTT. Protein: CASSTQQYNSPLHF.

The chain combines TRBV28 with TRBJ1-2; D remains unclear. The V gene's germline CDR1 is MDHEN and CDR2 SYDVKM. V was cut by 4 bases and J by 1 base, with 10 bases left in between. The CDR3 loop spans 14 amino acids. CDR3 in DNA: TGTGCCAGCAGTTCTAAGATTCATAACTATGGCTACACCTTC. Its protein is CASSSKIHNYGYTF.

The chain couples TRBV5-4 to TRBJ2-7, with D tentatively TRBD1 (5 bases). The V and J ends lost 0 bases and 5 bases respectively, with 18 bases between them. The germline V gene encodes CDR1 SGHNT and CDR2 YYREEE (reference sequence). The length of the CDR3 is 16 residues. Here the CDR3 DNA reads TGTGCCAGCAGCTTGGGTAGGGCAGGGATTGTCGACGAGCAGTACTTC. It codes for CASSLGRAGIVDEQYF.

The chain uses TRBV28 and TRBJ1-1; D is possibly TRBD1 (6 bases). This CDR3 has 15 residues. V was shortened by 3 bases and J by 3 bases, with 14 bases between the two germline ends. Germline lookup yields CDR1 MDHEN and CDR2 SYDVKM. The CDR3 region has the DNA TGTGCCAGCAGTTTGCACCCAGGGGAACACACTGAAGCTTTCTTT. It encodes CASSLHPGEHTEAFF.

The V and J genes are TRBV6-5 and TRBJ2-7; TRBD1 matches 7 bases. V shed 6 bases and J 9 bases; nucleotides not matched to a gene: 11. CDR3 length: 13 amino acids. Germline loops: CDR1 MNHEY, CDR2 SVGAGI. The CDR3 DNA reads TGTGCCAGCAGACGGGACAGCCGAAAGGTGCAGTACTTC. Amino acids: CASRRDSRKVQYF.

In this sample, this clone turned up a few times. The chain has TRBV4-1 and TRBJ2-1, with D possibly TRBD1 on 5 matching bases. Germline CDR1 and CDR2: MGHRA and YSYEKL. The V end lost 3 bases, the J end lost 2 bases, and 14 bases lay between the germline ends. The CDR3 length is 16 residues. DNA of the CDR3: TGCGCCAGCAGCCAGATCAGGGTGACCGCCTACAATGAGCAGTTCTTC. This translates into CASSQIRVTAYNEQFF.